Presented here are 18 T cell receptor beta chains from one specimen sequenced in a study of cytomegalovirus exposure and HLA in healthy donors. Use of 60 Vbeta and 13 Jbeta primers characterized the PCR. Data came from immunoSEQ multiplex PCR; TCRdb stores just in-frame clones and leaves some out. Found here are 50,000 or so clones, around 81% of them singletons; the top ten hold 2.5%. Sequencing input: PBMCs. The receptors were sampled from a boy aged 5-17 years in good health and CMV-seropositive.

V is TRBV4-1 and J is TRBJ1-2, with D uncertain. Trimming removed 0 bases at V and 4 bases at J, with 12 bases between. The V gene's germline CDR1 is MGHRA and CDR2 YSYEKL. The CDR3 runs to 15 residues. CDR3 nucleotide sequence: TGCGCCAGCAGCCAAGATTCAACAGCCTCCTATGGCTACACCTTC. The encoded protein is CASSQDSTASYGYTF.

The rearrangement uses TRBV19 and TRBJ2-1; TRBD1 matches 7 bases. With 6 bases clipped from V and 5 bases from J, the junction kept 10 bases outside the gene matches. The CDR3 sequence is 15 residues long. Looked up from germline, CDR1 is LNHDA and CDR2 is SQIVND (reference sequence). The CDR3 nucleotides are TGTGCCAGTAGCAAACGACAGGGCGCCAACAATGAGCAGTTCTTC. Translated, it gives CASSKRQGANNEQFF.

The V gene is TRBV28, the J gene TRBJ2-5, with 8 bases that match TRBD1. V gave up 11 bases and J gave up 5 bases; unmatched junction bases: 13. CDR1 and CDR2 from the germline V gene are MDHEN and SYDVKM. The CDR3 contains 14 residues. CDR3 coding DNA: TGTGCCTCTAAGTCAGGGGGCGAATGGGAGACCCAGTACTTC. This gives the protein CASKSGGEWETQYF.

This chain uses TRBV9 with TRBJ1-1, with TRBD1 matching 7 bases. The CDR3 is made up of 12 amino acids. With 5 bases clipped from V and 6 bases from J, the junction kept 4 bases outside the gene matches. The germline V gene has CDR1 SGDLS and CDR2 YYNGEE. CDR3 sequence (DNA): TGTGCCAGCAGAGGAAGGGGGCCTGAAGCTTTCTTT. Translated, it gives CASRGRGPEAFF.

The chain joins TRBV27 to TRBJ2-2, with unresolved D. This CDR3 is built from 13 residues. Trimming removed 4 bases from V and 6 bases from J, with 9 bases in between. Germline values: CDR1 MNHEY, CDR2 SMNVEV (reference sequence). CDR3 region: CASSSVGPGELFF. CDR3 DNA sequence: TGTGCCAGCAGTTCAGTGGGCCCCGGGGAGCTGTTTTTT.

The chain carries TRBV6-1 and TRBJ2-1, with D possibly matching TRBD2 (7 bases). Germline CDR1 MNHNS, CDR2 SASEGT. The CDR3 is made up of 16 amino acids. V lost 3 bases, J lost 2 bases, and 14 bases lay in between. DNA for the CDR3: TGTGCCAGCAGTGAGTCCCCGGGGGGCCCCTACAATGAGCAGTTCTTC. It translates to CASSESPGGPYNEQFF.

This sequence joins TRBV2 and TRBJ2-1, with 7 bases that match TRBD2. V was pared by 7 bases and J by 3 bases, with 6 bases of the junction left unmatched. This CDR3 is built from 14 residues. Looked up from germline, CDR1 is SNHLY and CDR2 is FYNNEI. The CDR3 coding sequence is TGTGCCAGCATGGGGAGGGTAAGCTACAATGAGCAGTTCTTC. Translated, it gives CASMGRVSYNEQFF.

The chain links TRBV4-1 to TRBJ1-2; D unresolved. This CDR3 has 13 amino acids. Trimming shortened V by 0 bases and J by 7 bases, and 9 bases separated the two germline ends. Germline V CDR1 and CDR2: MGHRA, YSYEKL. In nucleotides, the CDR3 is TGCGCCAGCAGCCAAGAAGATTACTCTGGCTACACCTTC. Translated, it gives CASSQEDYSGYTF.

The chain employs TRBV4-1 and TRBJ2-3; D not certain. Trimming cost V 3 bases and J 5 bases, with 6 bases left between them. The germline gives CDR1 MGHRA, CDR2 YSYEKL. The CDR3 is made up of 12 amino acids. CDR3 loop: CASSHAEDTQYF. The CDR3 nucleotides are TGCGCCAGCAGCCATGCGGAAGATACGCAGTATTTT.

The chain combines TRBV7-9 with TRBJ1-1, with 7 bases aligning to TRBD1. Unmatched junction bases numbered 0, after V lost 4 bases and J lost 7 bases. CDR1 and CDR2 from the germline V gene are SEHNR and FQNEAQ (reference sequence). The CDR3 extends over 11 amino acids. The CDR3 DNA sequence: TGTGCCAGCAGCTACAGGGGTGAAGCTTTCTTT. Its translation: CASSYRGEAFF.

This chain joins TRBV4-1 and TRBJ1-6; 7 bases are shared with TRBD1. This CDR3 is 16 amino acids long. Germline assignment: CDR1 MGHRA and CDR2 YSYEKL. V gave up 1 base and J gave up 9 bases; unmatched junction bases: 9. The CDR3 sequence: CASSQAGTAMGSPLHF. In DNA, the CDR3 is TGCGCCAGCAGCCAAGCCGGGACAGCGATGGGTTCACCCCTCCACTTT.

The genes are TRBV28 and TRBJ2-7, with D tentatively TRBD2 (6 bases). The CDR3 consists of 12 residues. Looked up from germline, CDR1 is MDHEN and CDR2 is SYDVKM. V was clipped by 2 bases and J by 6 bases, with 8 bases between them. The CDR3 bases are TGTGCCAGCAGTTTACGGGGAGGCGAGCAGTACTTC. It yields the protein CASSLRGGEQYF.

The chain employs TRBV29-1 and TRBJ1-2, with D possibly TRBD1 on 6 matching bases. V lost 7 bases to trimming and J lost 6 bases, with 21 bases between them. This CDR3 is 14 amino acids long. CDR1 SQVTM and CDR2 ANQGSEA come from the germline V gene. The CDR3 region is CSGAPGGRAHGYTF. For the CDR3, the DNA is TGCAGCGGAGCCCCGGGGGGGCGAGCCCATGGCTACACCTTC.

The chain links TRBV18 to TRBJ1-2; perhaps TRBD1 as D (5 bases). CDR1 is KGHSH, CDR2 LQKENI, per germline. Trimming took off 5 bases at V and 2 bases at J, with 12 bases between the two ends. The CDR3 covers 14 residues. The DNA of the CDR3 is TGTGCCAGCTCATCCAAAAGGGGAAACTATGGCTACACCTTC. Protein sequence: CASSSKRGNYGYTF.

This clone showed up just once. V usage is TRBV2 and J usage is TRBJ2-7; 10 bases are a match to TRBD1. This CDR3 comprises 15 residues. V lost 7 bases and J lost 0; bases outside the gene matches: 6. Germline-derived CDR1 and CDR2 are SNHLY and FYNNEI. CDR3 sequence (DNA): TGTGCCAGCAATGAGGGGGACAGGGGCTCCTACGAGCAGTACTTC. Protein product: CASNEGDRGSYEQYF.

This clone has a handful of counts. V and J are TRBV5-1 and TRBJ1-1; 12 bases fit TRBD1. J was trimmed by 5 bases and V by 3 bases; bases with no gene match: 11. The CDR3 contains 17 residues. Germline V gene data show CDR1 as SGHRS and CDR2 as YFSETQ. DNA of the CDR3: TGCGCCAGCAGCTCAGTCGGGACAGGGGGCTTTAAGACTGAAGCTTTCTTT. This translates into CASSSVGTGGFKTEAFF.

CDR3 loop: CASGPVYEQFF. DNA for the CDR3: TGTGCCAGCGGGCCCGTGTATGAGCAGTTCTTC. V usage is TRBV9 and J usage is TRBJ2-1, with D unclear. This CDR3 is built from 11 residues. The V gene lost 7 bases and the J gene lost 8 bases, with 10 bases spanning the gap. Germline V lookup: CDR1 SGDLS, CDR2 YYNGEE.

This chain connects TRBV9 to TRBJ1-1; D remains ambiguous. CDR3 length: 13 residues. Germline V gene sequence: CDR1 SGDLS, CDR2 YYNGEE. The V end lost 0 bases, the J end lost 1 base, and 4 bases lay between the germline ends. The DNA of the CDR3 is TGTGCCAGCAGCGTAGGGGCGAACACTGAAGCTTTCTTT. It codes for CASSVGANTEAFF.